These 14 T cell receptor beta chains share one sample of origin, sequenced in a study of CD8+CD57+ T cells in acquired aplastic anemia. Profiles of TCR beta VDJ and CDR3 were generated from a genomic DNA template. One entry per CDR3 protein, called by TCRdb with MiXCR from the reads. The top ten clones hold 8% to 9% of a sample with about 130,000 distinct CDR3 sequences, about 40% of them seen once. Sequencing input: sorted CD4+, CD8+, or CD8+CD57+ T cells (not recorded which) from PBMCs. The receptor source for this set is a human donor in good health, serving as a control.

This clonotype was counted many times. The rearrangement uses TRBV29-1 and TRBJ1-3; D gene ambiguous. V was trimmed by 4 bases and J by 0 bases, leaving 13 bases between them. Germline V gene sequence: CDR1 SQVTM, CDR2 ANQGSEA. The CDR3 sequence is 15 residues long. DNA of the CDR3: TGCAGCGTTGCCACTAACAGAGACTCTGGAAACACCATATATTTT. Translated, it gives CSVATNRDSGNTIYF.

This clonotype appeared many times. J is TRBJ1-6 and V is TRBV2, with 8 positions matching TRBD1. The CDR3 totals 13 residues. J was trimmed by 6 bases and V by 8 bases; bases with no gene match: 3. CDR1 SNHLY and CDR2 FYNNEI come from the germline V gene. The chain's CDR3 is CASQDRGNSPLHF. The CDR3 nucleotides read TGTGCCAGCCAAGACAGGGGTAATTCACCCCTCCACTTT.

The chain couples TRBV5-1 to TRBJ1-3, with TRBD1 as a possible D gene (6 bases). The CDR3 is 15 amino acids. The germline V gene encodes CDR1 SGHRS and CDR2 YFSETQ. Trimming pared 2 bases from V and 7 bases from J, leaving 16 bases between. The chain's CDR3 is CASSFNTDRGNTIYF. For the CDR3, the DNA is TGCGCCAGCAGCTTTAATACGGACAGAGGGAACACCATATATTTT.

This clonotype was counted only a few times. V is TRBV27 and J is TRBJ2-2; D gene uncertain. This CDR3 has 11 amino acids. Germline loops: CDR1 MNHEY, CDR2 SMNVEV (reference sequence). V lost 8 bases and J lost 6, with 7 bases in between. The CDR3 loop is CASRGAGELFF. CDR3 coding DNA: TGTGCCAGCCGTGGGGCCGGGGAGCTGTTTTTT.

About this clonotype: Since a much larger clone is just one base distant, this may be a read error. The chain joins TRBV4-1 to TRBJ2-3; 7 nucleotides line up with TRBD2. CDR1 MGHRA and CDR2 YSYEKL come from the germline V gene. The CDR3 runs 17 residues. The CDR3 region has the DNA TGCGCCAGCAGCCAAGGAAGACTAGCCCTCCGCACAGCTACGCAGTATTTT. Translating it yields CASSQGRLALRTATQYF.

Points on this clonotype: A read error may account for a junction end that differs from germline. V and J are TRBV7-6 and TRBJ2-7, with a tentative D call TRBD2 (5 bases). The CDR3 runs to 14 residues. Germline lookup yields CDR1 SGHVS and CDR2 FNYEAQ. The CDR3 DNA reads as TGTGCTAGCAGCTTATTCGGCTCTTCAGGAGGGCAGTACTTC. This translates into CASSLFGSSGGQYF.

This clonotype has a handful of counts. V usage is TRBV11-1 and J usage is TRBJ2-7; the D is unclear. V was clipped by 0 bases and J by 2 bases, with 14 bases between them. The CDR3 loop spans 16 amino acids. Germline V CDR1 and CDR2: SGHAT, FQDESV (reference sequence). CDR3 residues: CASSLAAQDVPYEQYF. CDR3 in DNA: TGTGCCAGCAGCTTAGCGGCCCAGGACGTCCCCTACGAGCAGTACTTC.

This sequence joins TRBV7-8 and TRBJ2-7; D unclear. This CDR3 region has 13 residues. Germline V gene lookup returns CDR1 SGHVS and CDR2 FQNEAQ. V dropped 4 bases and J dropped 3 bases, with 10 bases sitting between them. The CDR3 is CASSSRLRYEQYF. The DNA for the CDR3 is TGTGCCAGCAGCTCAAGACTCCGCTACGAGCAGTACTTC.

About this clonotype: A much larger clone lies a single base off, so this may be a read error. Because the CDR3 is missing its conserved closing phenylalanine or tryptophan, this is likely a read error. The chain has TRBV5-1 and TRBJ1-6; maybe TRBD1 (5 bases). The CDR3 totals 14 residues. The V end lost 7 bases, the J end lost 10 bases, and 18 bases lay between the germline ends. Germline V gene sequence: CDR1 SGHRS, CDR2 YFSETQ. The CDR3 here is CASGITEGSSPLHL. CDR3 nucleotide sequence: TGCGCCAGCGGCATAACAGAGGGGAGCTCACCCCTCCACCTT.

This sequence joins TRBV19 and TRBJ1-5; TRBD1 is a possible D gene (6 bases). CDR1 is LNHDA, CDR2 SQIVND, per germline (reference sequence). This CDR3 is 15 amino acids long. V was shortened by 0 bases and J by 3 bases, with 9 bases between the two germline ends. CDR3 nucleotides: TGTGCCAGTAGTATAGAGGGGGCGGTCAATCAGCCCCAGCATTTT. Translated, it gives CASSIEGAVNQPQHF. The whole variable domain, remainder taken from reference TRBV19 and TRBJ1-5, is DGGITQSPKYLFRKEGQNVTLSCEQNLNHDAMYWYRQDPGQGLRLIYYSQIVNDFQKGDIAEGYSVSREKKESFPLTVTSAQKNPTAFYLCASSIEGAVNQPQHFGDGTRLSIL.

This clonotype showed up many times. This chain joins TRBV7-9 and TRBJ1-5; D may be TRBD1 (5 bases). V was trimmed by 5 bases and J by 4 bases, leaving 9 bases between them. This CDR3 region has 13 residues. Germline CDR1 and CDR2: SEHNR and FQNEAQ (reference sequence). The CDR3 protein is CASSMGGNQPQHF. The DNA for the CDR3 is TGTGCCAGCAGCATGGGGGGAAATCAGCCCCAGCATTTT. Complete variable domain (other parts from reference TRBV7-9 and TRBJ1-5): DTGVSQNPRHKITKRGQNVTFRCDPISEHNRLYWYRQTLGQGPEFLTYFQNEAQLEKSRLLSDRFSAERPKGSFSTLEIQRTEQGDSAMYLCASSMGGNQPQHFGDGTRLSIL.

This clonotype occurred many times. The V and J genes are TRBV10-1 and TRBJ2-1; 10 positions match TRBD1. The ends lost 5 bases at V and 9 bases at J; junction bases unmatched: 10. The CDR3 consists of 15 residues. Germline V gene sequence: CDR1 WNHNN, CDR2 SYGVQD (reference sequence). The CDR3 nucleotides read TGCGCCAGCAGTCAAAAACCGGGACAGGGGACTGAGCAGTTCTTC. Its translation: CASSQKPGQGTEQFF.

The chain carries TRBV10-3 and TRBJ1-3, with D unclear. CDR3 size: 14 residues. Germline CDR1 and CDR2: ENHRY and SYGVKD. V gave up 10 bases and J gave up 4 bases, with 17 bases separating them. The CDR3 DNA sequence: TGTGCCAGCACCACGACTGCGTGGGGAAACACCATATATTTT. Its translation: CASTTTAWGNTIYF.

This clonotype came up many times. V is TRBV6-1 and J is TRBJ2-7, with 7 bases that match TRBD1. Germline CDR1 is MNHNS and CDR2 is SASEGT. The J segment lost 6 bases and the V segment lost 4 bases, leaving 12 bases of the junction unmatched. There are 15 residues in the CDR3. The CDR3 DNA is TGTGCCAGCAGTGCCCCACCGGGACAGCTCGGCGAGCAGTACTTC. This sequence encodes CASSAPPGQLGEQYF.